The 13 T cell receptor beta chains in this list originate from one sample, sequenced in a study of cytomegalovirus exposure and HLA in healthy donors. PCR employed 60 Vbeta and 13 Jbeta primers. Sequencing was performed with immunoSEQ multiplex PCR; in TCRdb, only in-frame clones are kept and a portion is missing. The sample consists of 100,000 or so clones, around 74% of them appearing once. Sequenced material: PBMCs. These receptors were obtained from a man aged 25 to 45 in good health and CMV-seropositive.

V and J are TRBV11-2 and TRBJ2-7; TRBD2 aligns across 7 bases. CDR1 and CDR2 from the germline V gene are SGHAT and FQNNGV. After removal of 1 base from V and 6 bases from J, the junction contained 6 bases not matched to a gene. This CDR3 contains 14 residues. The CDR3: CASSLVGGEIEQYF. The CDR3 DNA reads TGTGCCAGCAGCTTAGTTGGGGGGGAGATCGAGCAGTACTTC.

The chain employs TRBV19 and TRBJ1-1; 7 bases agree with TRBD1. The CDR3 spans 14 residues. The V gene end was trimmed by 5 bases and the J gene end by 6 bases; junction bases not matched to a gene: 9. Germline CDR1 reads LNHDA; CDR2 reads SQIVND (reference sequence). CDR3 sequence reads: CASSYRGRLAEAFF. CDR3 in DNA: TGTGCCAGTAGTTACAGGGGACGATTGGCTGAAGCTTTCTTT.

This rearrangement joins TRBV4-2 to TRBJ1-2; 9 bases agree with TRBD1. This CDR3 has 15 amino acids. Germline trimming cut 0 bases from V and 4 bases from J; bases unmatched to any gene: 3. The germline V gene has CDR1 LGHNA and CDR2 YNFKEQ. CDR3 amino acids: CASSQEQGATYGYTF. Written as DNA, the CDR3 is TGTGCCAGCAGCCAAGAACAGGGGGCAACCTATGGCTACACCTTC.

The J gene is TRBJ2-2, the V gene TRBV7-9, with 11 nucleotides matching TRBD2. Germline lookup yields CDR1 SEHNR and CDR2 FQNEAQ (reference sequence). V dropped 5 bases and J dropped 7; count of bases not matched to a gene: 12. The CDR3 has 17 amino acids. This chain's CDR3 is CASSAGTSGGTGGELFF. The CDR3 nucleotides read TGTGCCAGCAGCGCCGGGACTAGCGGAGGTACCGGCGGGGAGCTGTTTTTT.

The J gene is TRBJ2-7, the V gene TRBV5-1, with TRBD2 matching over 8 bases. From germline, CDR1 is SGHRS and CDR2 YFSETQ. Trimming at V came to 4 bases and at J to 0 bases, leaving 9 bases not matched to a gene. The CDR3 consists of 16 residues. The CDR3 region has the DNA TGCGCCAGCAGCCCTCCGGGGGGGCCCCGCTCCTACGAGCAGTACTTC. As protein: CASSPPGGPRSYEQYF.

This clone was seen more than once but under ten times. The V call is TRBV10-3, the J call TRBJ1-4; weak D call: TRBD1 (6 bases). This CDR3 region has 15 residues. Looked up from germline, CDR1 is ENHRY and CDR2 is SYGVKD. Trimming took off 4 bases at V and 4 bases at J, with 13 bases between the two ends. The CDR3: CAISVSGGLNEKLFF. CDR3 bases: TGTGCCATCAGTGTCTCGGGGGGCCTTAATGAAAAACTGTTTTTT.

The V gene is TRBV27, the J gene TRBJ1-5; a weak D match, TRBD1 (5 bases). Germline V gives CDR1 MNHEY, CDR2 SMNVEV (reference sequence). This CDR3 region has 17 residues. The V gene lost 2 bases and the J gene lost 4 bases, with 18 bases spanning the gap. Here the CDR3 DNA reads TGTGCCAGCAGTTTAAAAAGTGGCGGGACCCTTAATCAGCCCCAGCATTTT. Translating gives CASSLKSGGTLNQPQHF.

CDR3 nucleotides: TGTGCCAGCAGCCCTGGACTAGCGGGGGAGGTCGAAGAGCAGTTCTTC. This gives the protein CASSPGLAGEVEEQFF. The chain has TRBV7-2 and TRBJ2-1, with 13 nucleotides matching TRBD2. The CDR3 spans 16 residues. Germline CDR1 and CDR2: SGHTA and FQGNSA. With V trimmed by 5 bases and J by 10 bases, 11 bases remained unmatched.

The chain carries TRBV5-6 and TRBJ2-2; TRBD1 matches 10 bases. CDR3 length: 15 amino acids. With V trimmed by 3 bases and J by 8 bases, 7 bases remained unmatched. Looked up from germline, CDR1 is SGHDT and CDR2 is YYEEEE. CDR3 nucleotide sequence: TGTGCCAGCAGCTCCCGGGACAGGGGTACAGGGGAGCTGTTTTTT. This translates into CASSSRDRGTGELFF. The full variable domain, completed using reference TRBV5-6 and TRBJ2-2, is DAGVTQSPTHLIKTRGQQVTLRCSPKSGHDTVSWYQQALGQGPQFIFQYYEEEERQRGNFPDRFSGHQFPNYSSELNVNALLLGDSALYLCASSSRDRGTGELFFGEGSRLTVL.

This chain's CDR3 is CASSILQNNSPLHF. CDR3 nucleotides: TGTGCCAGTAGTATCCTCCAGAATAATTCACCCCTCCACTTT. The chain is built from TRBV19 and TRBJ1-6, with D unclear. This CDR3 is 14 amino acids long. The germline V gene has CDR1 LNHDA and CDR2 SQIVND (reference sequence). V gave up 3 bases and J gave up 5 bases, with 8 bases separating them.

V and J are TRBV7-9 and TRBJ2-5, with 8 bases that match TRBD2. Germline-derived CDR1 and CDR2 are SEHNR and FQNEAQ (reference sequence). CDR3 length: 15 residues. Trimming removed 2 bases from V and 5 bases from J; junction bases left unmatched: 7. DNA for the CDR3: TGTGCCAGCAGCTTATCGGGGGGGGCTGGGGAGACCCAGTACTTC. Translation gives CASSLSGGAGETQYF.

The V gene is TRBV4-2, the J gene TRBJ2-7, with 9 bases fitting TRBD1. From germline, CDR1 is LGHNA and CDR2 YNFKEQ. The CDR3 has 15 residues. The junction had 3 bases not matched to a gene; V was cut back by 0 bases and J by 3 bases. CDR3 residues: CASSQEGQGVYEQYF. CDR3 coding DNA: TGTGCCAGCAGCCAAGAGGGACAGGGAGTCTACGAGCAGTACTTC.

The genes are TRBV28 and TRBJ2-5; 11 nucleotides agree with TRBD1. Germline values: CDR1 MDHEN, CDR2 SYDVKM. CDR3 length: 15 residues. With 7 bases clipped from V and 5 bases from J, the junction kept 9 bases outside the gene matches. In nucleotides, the CDR3 is TGTGCCAGCACCATGGGAGGGACAGGGGGGGAGACCCAGTACTTC. Protein sequence: CASTMGGTGGETQYF. Full variable domain (outside the CDR3, taken from reference TRBV28 and TRBJ2-5): DVKVTQSSRYLVKRTGEKVFLECVQDMDHENMFWYRQDPGLGLRLIYFSYDVKMKEKGDIPEGYSVSREKKERFSLILESASTNQTSMYLCASTMGGTGGETQYFGPGTRLLVL.